The next 8 T cell receptor beta chains were all read from a single sample in a study of blood T cell repertoires in COVID-19. Here immunoSEQ multiplex PCR was the method, and the copy in TCRdb shows in-frame clones only, minus some. The table records some 190,000 clones, approximately 85% of them present only once. Sample: peripheral blood. These receptors all stem from a man in his fifties or sixties with acute or convalescent COVID-19.

The rearrangement uses TRBV19 and TRBJ1-2, with D possibly TRBD1 on 6 matching bases. Germline V lookup: CDR1 LNHDA, CDR2 SQIVND (reference sequence). The CDR3 extends over 15 amino acids. The V end lost 10 bases, the J end lost 4 bases, and 22 bases lay between the germline ends. CDR3 in DNA: TGTGCCACCGACACCCCGGAAGGGGGAGTCTATGGCTACACCTTC. It codes for CATDTPEGGVYGYTF.

This chain connects TRBV6-5 to TRBJ1-2, with TRBD1 matching 9 bases. CDR1 and CDR2 (germline): MNHEY, SVGAGI. After removal of 6 bases from V and 3 bases from J, the junction contained 8 bases not matched to a gene. This CDR3 comprises 15 residues. Here the CDR3 DNA reads TGTGCCAGCAGGCGGAACAGGGGGCCAGACTATGGCTACACCTTC. Protein sequence: CASRRNRGPDYGYTF.

V gene TRBV6-5 combines with J gene TRBJ1-2, with D maybe TRBD1 (5 bases). CDR3 length: 12 amino acids. Trimming pared 7 bases from V and 2 bases from J, leaving 8 bases between. Germline-derived CDR1 and CDR2 are MNHEY and SVGAGI. For the CDR3, the DNA is TGTGCCAGCACCCGGGGGAACTATGGCTACACCTTC. Amino acid sequence: CASTRGNYGYTF.

In its sample, this clone was seen a few times. V is TRBV21-1 and J is TRBJ2-2; the listed D gene, TRBD2, was not tested against the DNA. TRBV21-1 has pseudogene status. The CDR3 contains 13 residues. The CDR3 reads CASSNGGPRELFF. The CDR3, as DNA: TGTGCCAGCAGCAACGGGGGGCCGCGGGAGCTGTTTTTT.

The chain couples TRBV9 to TRBJ1-1, with D tentatively TRBD1 (6 bases). The CDR3 has 15 amino acids. V was trimmed by 0 bases and J by 1 base, leaving 10 bases between them. Looked up from germline, CDR1 is SGDLS and CDR2 is YYNGEE. The CDR3 is CASSVDVRGNTEAFF. In DNA form, the CDR3 reads TGTGCCAGCAGCGTAGACGTCAGGGGGAACACTGAAGCTTTCTTT.

This sequence joins TRBV19 and TRBJ1-2; D uncertain. This CDR3 is 13 amino acids long. V lost 5 bases, J lost 6 bases, and 13 bases lay in between. Looked up from germline, CDR1 is LNHDA and CDR2 is SQIVND (reference sequence). CDR3 region: CASSLGGLDGYTF. CDR3 in DNA: TGTGCCAGTAGTCTCGGTGGACTGGATGGCTACACCTTC.

The gene calls are TRBV28 and TRBJ1-1, with 9 positions matching TRBD1. The J segment lost 5 bases and the V segment lost 8 bases, leaving 12 bases of the junction unmatched. Germline CDR1 MDHEN, CDR2 SYDVKM. This CDR3 has 15 amino acids. The chain's CDR3 is CASSTGGKIWTEAFF. The CDR3 DNA is TGTGCCAGCTCAACAGGGGGCAAGATTTGGACTGAAGCTTTCTTT.

The chain couples TRBV20-1 to TRBJ1-2; tentative D call: TRBD1 (6 bases). The CDR3 is made up of 14 amino acids. Germline V lookup: CDR1 DFQATT, CDR2 SNEGSKA (reference sequence). Trimming removed 3 bases from V and 4 bases from J, with 15 bases in between. CDR3 sequence: CSASPLQGAYGYTF. CDR3 nucleotides: TGCAGTGCTAGTCCCCTACAGGGTGCCTATGGCTACACCTTC.